A single sample gave rise to the 31 T cell receptor beta chains below, sequenced in a study of spatial heterogeneity in lung cancer. Noted time point: sample taken at primary tumor resection. MiXCR, applied by TCRdb to the 5' RACE reads, yields one record per CDR3 protein. The table records 30,000 to 45,000 distinct CDR3 sequences, approximately 7.2% of them present only once. The starting material was PBMCs, obtained at surgery. The receptors stem from a female donor with early-stage non-small cell lung cancer.

This clonotype was seen more than once but under ten times. The chain uses TRBV5-1 and TRBJ1-1; D remains unclear. V gave up 0 bases and J gave up 7 bases, with 16 bases separating them. Germline-derived CDR1 and CDR2 are SGHRS and YFSETQ. The CDR3 is made up of 15 amino acids. The DNA for the CDR3 is TGCGCCAGCAGCTTGGGCGGCACGTCCCATCTTGAAGCTTTCTTT. Encoded protein: CASSLGGTSHLEAFF.

This clonotype has at least ten counts. V gene TRBV11-2 combines with J gene TRBJ2-4, with TRBD1 matching over 8 bases. This CDR3 spans 15 amino acids. The V gene end was trimmed by 3 bases and the J gene end by 4 bases; junction bases not matched to a gene: 5. Per the germline V gene, CDR1 is SGHAT and CDR2 is FQNNGV. The DNA for the CDR3 is TGTGCCAGCAGCTTCCTCCGGGACAGGAAAAACATTCAGTACTTC. Amino acid sequence: CASSFLRDRKNIQYF. Together with reference TRBV11-2 and TRBJ2-4, the CDR3 gives the full variable domain: EAGVAQSPRYKIIEKRQSVAFWCNPISGHATLYWYQQILGQGPKLLIQFQNNGVVDDSQLPKDRFSAERLKGVDSTLKIQPAKLEDSAVYLCASSFLRDRKNIQYFGAGTRLSVL.

This clonotype came up many times. V usage is TRBV12-3 or TRBV12-4 and J usage is TRBJ2-1, with TRBD1 identical over 9 bases. This CDR3 has 15 residues. The V and J ends lost 6 bases and 5 bases, in that order; junction bases with no gene match: 8. The CDR3 loop is CASRRRDRVDNEQFF. The CDR3 nucleotides read TGTGCCAGCAGAAGGCGGGACAGGGTCGACAATGAGCAGTTCTTC.

This clonotype has at least ten counts. This rearrangement joins TRBV21-1 to TRBJ1-2; TRBD1 reflects the table's D call only, with no check against the DNA. TRBV21-1 counts as a pseudogene. This CDR3 is 14 amino acids long. The CDR3 region is CASSIGTGNYGYTF. Here the CDR3 DNA reads TGTGCCAGCAGCATAGGGACAGGAAACTATGGCTACACCTTC.

This clonotype was detected ten times or more. The rearrangement links TRBV7-8 to TRBJ2-1, with 10 bases identical to TRBD2. Germline V gene data show CDR1 as SGHVS and CDR2 as FQNEAQ. The CDR3 has 17 residues. Trimming took 5 bases from V and 5 from J; bases not matched to a gene: 12. CDR3 bases: TGTGCCAGCAGCCTACCCCTTCGACTAGCGGGTAACAATGAGCAGTTCTTC. It codes for CASSLPLRLAGNNEQFF.

The table lists this clonotype with many counts. The chain joins TRBV25-1 to TRBJ2-1, with no clear D. Germline values: CDR1 MGHDK, CDR2 SYGVNS. Deletions cut 3 bases from V and 4 bases from J, with 7 bases between. The CDR3 is made up of 13 amino acids. The DNA of the CDR3 is TGTGCCAGCAGTGAGTTTGGGTACAATGAGCAGTTCTTC. It encodes CASSEFGYNEQFF.

This clonotype was counted ten times or more. At one end, the junction sequence differs from germline, possibly due to a read error. The rearrangement uses TRBV4-1 and TRBJ2-1, with D maybe TRBD1 (5 bases). Germline-derived CDR1 and CDR2 are MGHRA and YSYEKL. This CDR3 is 13 amino acids long. CDR3 in DNA: TGCGCCAGCCGCCATCAGGGAATGAATGAGCAGTTCTTC. It is translated as CASRHQGMNEQFF.

This clonotype was observed many times. The chain joins TRBV12-3 or TRBV12-4 to TRBJ2-3; D unclear. V dropped 3 bases and J dropped 1 base, with 5 bases sitting between them. The CDR3 totals 13 residues. CDR3 protein: CASSFQGTDTQYF. For the CDR3, the DNA is TGTGCCAGCAGTTTTCAGGGCACAGATACGCAGTATTTT.

The V call is TRBV6-2 or TRBV6-3, the J call TRBJ2-3, with D possibly being TRBD1 or TRBD2 (6 bases each). Germline V lookup: CDR1 MNHEY, CDR2 SVGEGT. CDR3 size: 15 residues. The ends were cut back, 4 bases at V and 3 bases at J, with 14 bases in the middle. Here the CDR3 reads CASSLHRAGTDTQYF. The CDR3 DNA is TGTGCCAGCAGTTTACACAGGGCGGGGACAGATACGCAGTATTTT.

The chain combines TRBV7-8 with TRBJ2-2; D may be TRBD1 or TRBD2 (5 bases each). The CDR3 consists of 16 residues. Per germline, CDR1 SGHVS and CDR2 FQNEAQ. Trimming pared 2 bases from V and 0 bases from J, leaving 10 bases between. The CDR3 DNA reads as TGTGCCAGCAGCTTACGGGGCGTTACGAACACCGGGGAGCTGTTTTTT. Amino acids: CASSLRGVTNTGELFF.

The J gene is TRBJ2-1, the V gene TRBV15, with a weak D call TRBD2 (6 bases). Per germline, CDR1 LNHNV and CDR2 YYDKDF (reference sequence). Between the trimmed V and J ends, which lost 9 bases and 2 bases, there was a span of 14 bases. The CDR3 extends over 14 amino acids. This chain's CDR3 is CATVTRGAYNEQFF. DNA for the CDR3: TGTGCCACTGTGACTCGCGGGGCCTACAATGAGCAGTTCTTC.

The table lists this clonotype with many counts. The chain has TRBV29-1 and TRBJ1-1, with a weak D call TRBD1 (5 bases). The germline CDR1 and CDR2 sequences are SQVTM and ANQGSEA. Trimming pared 4 bases from V and 4 bases from J, leaving 7 bases between. The CDR3 runs 11 residues. CDR3 DNA sequence: TGCAGCGTTGGACAGATCACTGAAGCTTTCTTT. Translation: CSVGQITEAFF.

This clonotype was counted between two and nine times. The rearrangement uses TRBV30 and TRBJ2-2; no clear D. This CDR3 region has 13 residues. Between the trimmed V and J ends, which lost 7 bases and 4 bases, there was a span of 13 bases. Germline CDR1 reads GTSNPN; CDR2 reads SVGIG (reference sequence). The CDR3 sequence: CAFPLWSTGELFF. CDR3 DNA: TGTGCCTTCCCCTTGTGGTCCACCGGGGAGCTGTTTTTT.

CDR3 bases: TGTGCCAGCAGCTTAGTGGTGGAGACTGAAGCTTTCTTT. Translating it yields CASSLVVETEAFF. V is TRBV7-2 and J is TRBJ1-1; D gene uncertain. In germline, CDR1 is SGHTA, CDR2 FQGNSA. V was clipped by 1 base and J by 5 bases, with 8 bases between them. This CDR3 region has 13 residues.

This clonotype was detected ten times or more. The chain is built from TRBV7-2 and TRBJ2-7, with 11 positions matching TRBD2. This CDR3 is built from 17 residues. After removal of 2 bases from V and 2 bases from J, the junction contained 8 bases not matched to a gene. Germline V gene data show CDR1 as SGHTA and CDR2 as FQGNSA. The CDR3 sequence: CASSLQTSGVAPYEQYF. The CDR3 region has the DNA TGTGCCAGCAGCTTACAGACTAGCGGGGTCGCGCCCTACGAGCAGTACTTC.

This clonotype was observed at least ten times. This rearrangement joins TRBV18 to TRBJ1-1, with 7 nucleotides matching TRBD1. Germline V gives CDR1 KGHSH, CDR2 LQKENI. With 6 bases clipped from V and 0 bases from J, the junction kept 4 bases outside the gene matches. This CDR3 region has 14 residues. This CDR3 is CASSGTALNTEAFF. The CDR3 DNA sequence: TGTGCCAGCTCCGGGACAGCTCTGAACACTGAAGCTTTCTTT.

Only a few counts were recorded for this clonotype. This sequence joins TRBV7-2 and TRBJ2-7; a possible D gene is TRBD1 (7 bases). CDR1 is SGHTA, CDR2 FQGNSA, per germline. V was pared by 1 base and J by 7 bases, with 14 bases between. The CDR3 has 14 amino acids. The CDR3 region is CASSLGRGQREQYF. The CDR3, as DNA: TGTGCCAGCAGCTTAGGGCGGGGACAGCGAGAGCAGTACTTC.

In its sample, this clonotype was seen many times. The chain combines TRBV10-2 with TRBJ2-5, with TRBD1 matching over 10 bases. Germline values: CDR1 WSHSY, CDR2 SAAADI. The J segment lost 7 bases and the V segment lost 6 bases, leaving 2 bases of the junction unmatched. The CDR3 contains 12 residues. CDR3 loop: CASRGTGATQYF. DNA for the CDR3: TGCGCCAGCAGGGGGACAGGGGCGACCCAGTACTTC.

This clonotype turned up a few times. The chain joins TRBV6-9 to TRBJ2-1; D is tentatively TRBD1 or TRBD2 (6 bases each). V was trimmed by 6 bases and J by 15 bases, leaving 15 bases between them. The CDR3 extends over 11 amino acids. The germline V gene has CDR1 MNHGY and CDR2 SVAAGI. Written as DNA, the CDR3 is TGTGCCAGCAGCCCACGGGGGCGCGGGTTCTTC. Amino acid sequence: CASSPRGRGFF.

V usage is TRBV4-3 and J usage is TRBJ1-2, with 11 bases that match TRBD1. The CDR3 length is 16 residues. Germline CDR1 is LGHNA and CDR2 is YSLEER. The V and J ends lost 3 bases and 7 bases, in that order; junction bases with no gene match: 10. The CDR3 DNA is TGCGCCAGCAGCCAGGGTCTAGTGGACAGGGGGCCTGGCTACACCTTC. Translating gives CASSQGLVDRGPGYTF.

This sequence joins TRBV5-4 and TRBJ1-1; a possible D gene is TRBD1 (5 bases). Trimming shortened V by 3 bases and J by 7 bases, and 16 bases separated the two germline ends. The CDR3 is 14 residues long. CDR1 is SGHNT and CDR2 is YYREEE in the germline V gene (reference sequence). The CDR3: CASSWGGGGREAFF. CDR3 DNA sequence: TGTGCCAGCAGCTGGGGGGGTGGGGGTCGTGAAGCTTTCTTT.

Concerning this clonotype itself: This may arise from a read error, as a much more abundant clone is one base away. The limits of the CDR3 on the DNA are not certain, so only TCRdb's listed CDR3 is given. The chain combines TRBV9 with TRBJ1-3. Termini included, the CDR3 measures 14 amino acids. The germline V gene has CDR1 SGDLS and CDR2 YYNGEE. CDR3 loop: CASSVGGGANTICF.

The chain joins TRBV20-1 to TRBJ2-7; 9 bases align to TRBD2. The CDR3 sequence is 14 residues long. Germline V gene data show CDR1 as DFQATT and CDR2 as SNEGSKA (reference sequence). The J segment lost 6 bases and the V segment lost 2 bases, leaving 8 bases of the junction unmatched. The CDR3 DNA reads TGCAGTGCTAGAACGGCGGGAGGGCCAACCGAGCAGTACTTC. It is translated as CSARTAGGPTEQYF.

The chain links TRBV6-5 to TRBJ1-4; possibly TRBD1 for D (5 bases). V dropped 0 bases and J dropped 6 bases, with 14 bases sitting between them. The CDR3 is 16 residues long. Germline CDR1 is MNHEY and CDR2 is SVGAGI. This CDR3 is CASSYSRQFGDEKLFF. In DNA form, the CDR3 reads TGTGCCAGCAGTTACTCCCGACAGTTCGGAGATGAAAAACTGTTTTTT.

This clonotype was detected ten times or more. V is TRBV2 and J is TRBJ1-2, with 7 positions matching TRBD1. The germline gives CDR1 SNHLY, CDR2 FYNNEI. V lost 6 bases and J lost 5; bases outside the gene matches: 12. The CDR3 extends over 15 amino acids. The CDR3 coding sequence is TGTGCCAGCAGGGGGACAGTTCGGCACCTTTATGGCTACACCTTC. It yields the protein CASRGTVRHLYGYTF. Complete variable domain (other parts from reference TRBV2 and TRBJ1-2): EPEVTQTPSHQVTQMGQEVILRCVPISNHLYFYWYRQILGQKVEFLVSFYNNEISEKSEIFDDQFSVERPDGSNFTLKIRSTKLEDSAMYFCASRGTVRHLYGYTFGSGTRLTVV.

A few counts support this clonotype. This rearrangement joins TRBV6-6 to TRBJ1-2; 8 bases fit TRBD1. V shed 5 bases, J shed 6 bases, and the junction held 14 bases outside the gene matches. The CDR3 is made up of 16 amino acids. In germline, CDR1 is MNHNY, CDR2 SVGAGI (reference sequence). CDR3 in DNA: TGTGCCAGCAGTCCGACAGGGGATTCGGCAGGGAATGGCTACACCTTC. This codes for CASSPTGDSAGNGYTF.

This clonotype was counted many times. The chain uses TRBV4-3 and TRBJ2-3; the D gene is possibly TRBD1 (5 bases). CDR3 size: 16 residues. CDR1 and CDR2 (germline): LGHNA, YSLEER. V gave up 1 base and J gave up 1 base, with 12 bases separating them. The CDR3 coding sequence is TGCGCCAGCAGCCAAGTTTTCGGCAGGGGCACAGATACGCAGTATTTT. Encoded protein: CASSQVFGRGTDTQYF.

This clonotype was counted between two and nine times. The J gene is TRBJ1-6, the V gene TRBV12-3 or TRBV12-4; D remains unclear. This CDR3 has 14 residues. Trimming pared 6 bases from V and 8 bases from J, leaving 14 bases between. CDR3 in amino acids: CASSPDTFYSPLHF. The DNA of the CDR3 is TGTGCCAGCAGCCCCGACACCTTCTATTCACCCCTCCACTTT.

The J gene is TRBJ1-6, the V gene TRBV2; D is uncertain. With 3 bases removed from V and 5 bases from J, the gap between germline ends came to 11 bases. The CDR3 covers 15 residues. Germline V gives CDR1 SNHLY, CDR2 FYNNEI. The CDR3 spells CASSEQTSHNSPLHF. The CDR3 bases are TGTGCCAGCAGTGAGCAGACATCTCATAATTCACCCCTCCACTTT.

This sequence joins TRBV7-9 and TRBJ1-4, with D possibly being TRBD1 (6 bases). Germline V gene data show CDR1 as SEHNR and CDR2 as FQNEAQ (reference sequence). Trimming stripped 4 bases from V and 7 bases from J, with 16 bases between. This CDR3 is 15 amino acids long. CDR3 in DNA: TGTGCCAGCAGCTCCCCAGCGGGACAAACTGAAAAACTGTTTTTT. It is translated as CASSSPAGQTEKLFF.

This clonotype was observed a few times. The chain carries TRBV9 and TRBJ2-7; 8 positions match TRBD1. The V gene end was trimmed by 4 bases and the J gene end by 5 bases; junction bases not matched to a gene: 11. CDR1 and CDR2 (germline): SGDLS, YYNGEE. The CDR3 runs to 15 residues. CDR3 in amino acids: CASSPMDRAENEQYF. CDR3 nucleotides: TGTGCCAGCAGCCCTATGGACAGGGCCGAAAACGAGCAGTACTTC.